This T cell receptor beta chain appears in the sequencing data of a study of blood T cell repertoires in COVID-19. The ends lost 6 bases at V and 3 bases at J; junction bases unmatched: 7. The CDR3 covers 15 residues. The germline V gene has CDR1 MNHEY and CDR2 SVGAGI. Authors' analysis steps: Amplified reference gene primers provided the basis for estimating nucleated cell counts. The table came from immunoSEQ multiplex PCR; TCRdb's copy has only in-frame clones and leaves some out. That table furnishes V, J and clone size, whereas the DNA furnished D and trimming. This table holds 310,000 or so clones, roughly nine tenths found once. Seattle participants joined during active infection and were tracked over time.

This sequence joins TRBV6-5 and TRBJ2-4; TRBD1 matches 8 bases. The sequence came from a woman in her twenties or thirties with COVID-19, enrolled during active disease. Sequenced material: peripheral blood. In nucleotides, the CDR3 is TGTGCCAGCAGGCCCGACAGGGGAGACAAAAACATTCAGTACTTC. This translates into CASRPDRGDKNIQYF.